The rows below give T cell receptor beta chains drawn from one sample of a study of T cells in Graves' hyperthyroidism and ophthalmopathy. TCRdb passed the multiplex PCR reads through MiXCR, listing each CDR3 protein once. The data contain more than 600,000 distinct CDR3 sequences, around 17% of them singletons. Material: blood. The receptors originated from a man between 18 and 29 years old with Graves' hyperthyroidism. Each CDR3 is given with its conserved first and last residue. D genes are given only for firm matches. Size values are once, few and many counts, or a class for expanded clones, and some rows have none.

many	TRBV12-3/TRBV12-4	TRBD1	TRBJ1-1	CASSIGQGENTEAFF	TGTGCCAGCAGTATAGGACAGGGCGAGAACACTGAAGCTTTCTTT
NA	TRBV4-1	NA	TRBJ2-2	CASSQVGRGNTGELFF	TGCGCCAGCAGCCAAGTCGGCAGGGGAAACACCGGGGAGCTGTTTTTT
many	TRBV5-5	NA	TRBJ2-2	CASSFGVRNPNTGELFF	TGTGCCAGCAGCTTTGGGGTGAGGAATCCGAACACCGGGGAGCTGTTTTTT
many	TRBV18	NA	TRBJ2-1	CASSPRGVSYNEQFF	TGTGCCAGCTCACCTAGGGGAGTCTCCTACAATGAGCAGTTCTTC
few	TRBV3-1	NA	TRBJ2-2	CASSHLEGELFF	TGTGCCAGCAGCCACCTCGAGGGGGAGCTGTTTTTT
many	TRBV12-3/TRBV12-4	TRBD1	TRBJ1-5	CASRAGQGLNQPQHF	TGTGCCAGCAGGGCGGGACAGGGGCTCAATCAGCCCCAGCATTTT
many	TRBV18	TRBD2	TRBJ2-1	CASSPPLAGAGNEQFF	TGTGCCAGCTCACCACCTCTAGCGGGAGCGGGCAATGAGCAGTTCTTC
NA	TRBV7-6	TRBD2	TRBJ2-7	CASSFKLAGGYEQYF	TGTGCCAGCAGCTTCAAACTAGCGGGTGGCTACGAGCAGTACTTC
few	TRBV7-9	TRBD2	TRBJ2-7	CASSRGGLAGGLSYEQYF	TGTGCCAGCAGCCGCGGTGGGCTAGCGGGAGGACTGAGTTACGAGCAGTACTTC
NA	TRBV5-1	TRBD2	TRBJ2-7	CASSLGSISGIYEQYF	TGCGCCAGCAGCTTGGGTTCGATCAGCGGGATTTACGAGCAGTACTTC
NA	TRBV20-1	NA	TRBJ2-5	CSIEGIPETQYF	TGCAGCATAGAGGGCATTCCCGAGACCCAGTACTTC
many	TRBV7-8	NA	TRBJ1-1	CASSLEGVNTEAFF	TGTGCCAGCAGCTTAGAAGGCGTGAACACTGAAGCTTTCTTT
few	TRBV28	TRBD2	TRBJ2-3	CASSQAGPPPDTQYF	TGTGCCAGCAGTCAAGCGGGACCGCCCCCCGATACGCAGTATTTT
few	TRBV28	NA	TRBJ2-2	CASSAEGTGELFF	TGTGCCAGCAGCGCCGAGGGGACCGGGGAGCTGTTTTTT
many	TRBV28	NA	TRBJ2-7	CASSFASYEQYF	TGTGCCAGCAGTTTCGCCAGCTACGAGCAGTACTTC
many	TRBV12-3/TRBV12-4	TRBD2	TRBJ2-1	CASSGTSLLNEQFF	TGTGCCAGCTCCGGGACTAGCCTCCTCAATGAGCAGTTCTTC
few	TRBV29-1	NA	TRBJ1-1	CSAASGGANTEAFF	TGCAGCGCCGCCTCTGGGGGTGCGAACACTGAAGCTTTCTTT
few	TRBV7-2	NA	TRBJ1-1	CASSLRLPAEAFF	TGTGCCAGCAGCTTGCGTCTCCCGGCTGAAGCTTTCTTT
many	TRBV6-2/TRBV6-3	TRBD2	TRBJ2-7	CASSLLTSGRTGEQYF	TGTGCCAGCAGCCTTCTGACTAGCGGGAGAACGGGCGAGCAGTACTTC
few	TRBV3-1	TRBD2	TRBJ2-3	CASSQVAGVVDTQYF	TGTGCCAGCAGCCAAGTTGCGGGAGTGGTAGATACGCAGTATTTT
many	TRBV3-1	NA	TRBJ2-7	CASSQLIQGLATAYEQYF	TGTGCCAGCAGCCAATTAATACAGGGGCTAGCGACAGCCTACGAGCAGTACTTC
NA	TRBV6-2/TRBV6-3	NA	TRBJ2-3	CASSATRLILTDTQYF	TGTGCCAGCAGTGCGACCCGACTCATCCTCACAGATACGCAGTATTTT
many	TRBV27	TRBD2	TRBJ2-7	CASSTAGTSGMYEQYF	TGTGCCAGCAGTACCGCCGGGACTAGCGGGATGTACGAGCAGTACTTC
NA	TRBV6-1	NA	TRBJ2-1	CASSASGSWSEQFF	TGTGCCAGCAGCGCGTCCGGTTCCTGGAGTGAGCAGTTCTTC
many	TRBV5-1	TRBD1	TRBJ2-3	CASSSGQGGDTQYF	TGTGCCAGCAGTTCGGGACAGGGGGGAGATACGCAGTATTTT
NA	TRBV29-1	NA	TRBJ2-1	CSVEDELIGINNEQFF	TGCAGCGTTGAAGATGAGCTCATCGGGATTAACAATGAGCAGTTCTTC
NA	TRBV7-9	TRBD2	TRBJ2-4	CASSPGLAGPADIQYF	TGTGCCAGCAGCCCGGGACTAGCGGGCCCAGCGGACATTCAGTACTTC
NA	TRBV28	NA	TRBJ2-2	CASRSFVGRTVNTGELFF	TGTGCCAGCAGAAGTTTCGTGGGGCGGACAGTGAACACCGGGGAGCTGTTTTTT
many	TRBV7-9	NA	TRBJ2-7	CASGEDWSSYEQYF	TGTGCCAGCGGGGAAGACTGGAGCTCCTACGAGCAGTACTTC
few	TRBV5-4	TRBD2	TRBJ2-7	CASSYGRSVYEQYF	TGTGCCAGCAGCTACGGGAGGAGTGTCTACGAGCAGTACTTC
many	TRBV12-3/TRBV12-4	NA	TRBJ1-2	CASRTPRGPNYGYTF	TGTGCCAGCCGGACCCCGAGGGGCCCTAACTATGGCTACACCTTC
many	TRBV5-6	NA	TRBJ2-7	CASSLLGQRSYEQYF	TGTGCCAGCAGCTTGTTGGGGCAGAGATCCTACGAGCAGTACTTC